Below are 26 T cell receptor beta chains sequenced from a single sample in a study of CD8+CD57+ T cells in acquired aplastic anemia. TCR beta VDJ and CDR3 were profiled, and genomic DNA was the template. TCRdb reprocessed the reads with MiXCR, giving one entry per CDR3 protein. The sample consists of around 200,000 distinct CDR3 sequences, over 40% of them appearing once. It was patients with CD8+CD57+ cell expansion by flow cytometry who were chosen for sequencing. Sequenced input: sorted CD4+, CD8+, or CD8+CD57+ T cells (not recorded which) from PBMCs. The source is a human donor with aplastic anemia.

This clonotype was found a few times. This chain uses TRBV27 with TRBJ1-2; possibly TRBD1 for D (6 bases). The V end lost 0 bases, the J end lost 4 bases, and 9 bases lay between the germline ends. The CDR3 has 14 amino acids. CDR1 and CDR2 from the germline V gene are MNHEY and SMNVEV (reference sequence). The CDR3 DNA sequence: TGTGCCAGCAGTTTATCGGGGGCGGCCTATGGCTACACCTTC. Amino acids: CASSLSGAAYGYTF.

This clonotype was observed a single time. At one end the junction does not follow the germline gene, possibly because of a read error. The chain employs TRBV7-7 and TRBJ2-7, with D perhaps matching TRBD2 (6 bases). CDR3 length equals 14 residues. CDR1 SSHAT and CDR2 FNYEAQ come from the germline V gene (reference sequence). Here the CDR3 reads CASSLDFRSSVQYF. The CDR3, as DNA: TGTGCTAGCAGCTTAGATTTTAGGTCTAGCGTGCAGTACTTC.

This sequence joins TRBV10-2 and TRBJ1-2; perhaps TRBD1 as D (6 bases). CDR3 size: 11 residues. Trimming took off 7 bases at V and 7 bases at J, with 10 bases between the two ends. Germline V gives CDR1 WSHSY, CDR2 SAAADI. CDR3 region: CASTEGGGYTF. CDR3 DNA sequence: TGCGCCAGCACCGAGGGGGGTGGCTACACCTTC.

This clonotype occurred a few times. J is TRBJ1-6 and V is TRBV7-9; a possible D gene is TRBD1 (5 bases). CDR1 and CDR2 from the germline V gene are SEHNR and FQNEAQ (reference sequence). The CDR3 consists of 14 residues. Trimming removed 5 bases from V and 10 bases from J, with 15 bases in between. The CDR3 nucleotides are TGTGCCAGCAGCCCTTCGGCCCGGGGCTCACCCCTCCACTTT. Amino acid sequence: CASSPSARGSPLHF.

This clonotype was detected many times. The V and J genes are TRBV2 and TRBJ2-1, with D possibly TRBD1 on 6 matching bases. Trimming stripped 6 bases from V and 4 bases from J, with 7 bases between. Germline loops: CDR1 SNHLY, CDR2 FYNNEI. The CDR3 covers 12 residues. The CDR3 DNA reads as TGTGCCAGCAGGCAGGGGTACAATGAGCAGTTCTTC. Translating it yields CASRQGYNEQFF.

This clonotype was recorded at least ten times. This rearrangement joins TRBV5-6 to TRBJ1-4, with D unresolved. Germline V gene sequence: CDR1 SGHDT, CDR2 YYEEEE. CDR3 length: 12 amino acids. The ends were cut back, 1 base at V and 5 bases at J, with 3 bases in the middle. CDR3 loop: CASSLLNEKLFF. DNA for the CDR3: TGTGCCAGCAGCTTGTTAAATGAAAAACTGTTTTTT.

V and J are TRBV5-4 and TRBJ1-2; the D is unclear. V gave up 5 bases and J gave up 2 bases, with 16 bases separating them. Germline values: CDR1 SGHNT, CDR2 YYREEE (reference sequence). There are 15 residues in the CDR3. The CDR3 reads CASRAPSGNNYGYTF. Written as DNA, the CDR3 is TGTGCCAGCAGAGCGCCCTCCGGGAACAACTATGGCTACACCTTC.

A single count supports this clonotype. This chain connects TRBV25-1 to TRBJ1-2; 11 positions match TRBD1. The germline V gene has CDR1 MGHDK and CDR2 SYGVNS. The ends lost 1 base at V and 4 bases at J; junction bases unmatched: 8. The CDR3 has 17 amino acids. The CDR3 loop is CASSESGQGQGVYGYTF. In nucleotides, the CDR3 is TGTGCCAGCAGTGAATCCGGCCAGGGACAGGGGGTCTATGGCTACACCTTC.

This rearrangement joins TRBV24-1 to TRBJ2-1, with D perhaps matching TRBD1 (7 bases). The germline gives CDR1 KGHDR, CDR2 SFDVKD. V was shortened by 2 bases and J by 6 bases, with 10 bases between the two germline ends. The CDR3 has 14 residues. In nucleotides, the CDR3 is TGTGCCACCAGTGATTCCAGGGGGGTCAATGAGCAGTTCTTC. Translation gives CATSDSRGVNEQFF.

Only a few counts were recorded for this clonotype. The chain links TRBV3-1 to TRBJ1-3; D gene ambiguous. This CDR3 has 15 residues. Germline loops: CDR1 LGHDT, CDR2 YNNKEL (reference sequence). The V end lost 3 bases, the J end lost 0 bases, and 9 bases lay between the germline ends. CDR3 region: CASSHTTDSGNTIYF. CDR3 nucleotide sequence: TGTGCCAGCAGCCACACTACTGACTCTGGAAACACCATATATTTT.

Many counts were recorded for this clonotype. The chain links TRBV20-1 to TRBJ2-1; TRBD2 matches at 8 bases. This CDR3 region has 15 residues. The germline gives CDR1 DFQATT, CDR2 SNEGSKA (reference sequence). V shed 8 bases and J 2 bases; nucleotides not matched to a gene: 11. The CDR3 bases are TGCAGTTCGATCCCGGGAGGGTTTCCCTACAATGAGCAGTTCTTC. This sequence encodes CSSIPGGFPYNEQFF.

This clonotype has ten or more counts. V usage is TRBV2 and J usage is TRBJ2-2, with D uncertain. Trimming took off 1 base at V and 3 bases at J, with 9 bases between the two ends. The CDR3 runs 15 residues. Per germline, CDR1 SNHLY and CDR2 FYNNEI. CDR3: CASSEGGLYTGELFF. The CDR3 coding sequence is TGTGCCAGCAGTGAAGGTGGGCTTTACACCGGGGAGCTGTTTTTT.

The V gene is TRBV6-2 or TRBV6-3, the J gene TRBJ2-2; D is possibly TRBD2 (5 bases). Germline CDR1 MNHEY, CDR2 SVGEGT. The CDR3 loop spans 19 amino acids. The ends were cut back, 0 bases at V and 0 bases at J, with 17 bases in the middle. CDR3 sequence (DNA): TGTGCCAGCAGTTACTCGACCGCTCCGGGGTCCGCGAACACCGGGGAGCTGTTTTTT. As protein: CASSYSTAPGSANTGELFF.

This clonotype was picked up one time. The V and J genes are TRBV20-1 and TRBJ1-1; D gene ambiguous. Germline CDR1 DFQATT, CDR2 SNEGSKA (reference sequence). V shed 3 bases and J shed 0 bases, with 8 bases lying between them. This CDR3 region has 13 residues. The CDR3: CSASEGVNTEAFF. CDR3 nucleotide sequence: TGCAGTGCTAGCGAGGGAGTGAACACTGAAGCTTTCTTT.

The sample holds many counts of this clonotype. The gene calls are TRBV20-1 and TRBJ2-5; 7 nucleotides match TRBD1. In germline, CDR1 is DFQATT, CDR2 SNEGSKA (reference sequence). With 4 bases clipped from V and 4 bases from J, the junction kept 0 bases outside the gene matches. The CDR3 has 11 residues. CDR3: CSANRGETQYF. The CDR3 DNA reads TGCAGTGCTAACAGGGGAGAGACCCAGTACTTC.

Many counts were recorded for this clonotype. The V call is TRBV12-3 or TRBV12-4, the J call TRBJ2-7; D gene uncertain. V was trimmed by 2 bases and J by 3 bases, leaving 8 bases between them. The CDR3 covers 13 residues. The CDR3 DNA is TGTGCCAGCAGTTTAACCGACCACTACGAGCAGTACTTC. It specifies CASSLTDHYEQYF.

This clonotype occurred a few times. This sequence joins TRBV7-9 and TRBJ1-6; the D is unclear. Germline CDR1 SEHNR, CDR2 FQNEAQ (reference sequence). V was pared by 1 base and J by 6 bases, with 13 bases between. This CDR3 contains 16 residues. The CDR3, as DNA: TGTGCCAGCAGCTTAGAGGTAGTAGGGTCTAATTCACCCCTCCACTTT. It translates to CASSLEVVGSNSPLHF.

The J gene is TRBJ2-1, the V gene TRBV20-1; 10 positions agree with TRBD2. V dropped 8 bases and J dropped 5; count of bases not matched to a gene: 12. This CDR3 is 15 amino acids long. Germline assignment: CDR1 DFQATT and CDR2 SNEGSKA (reference sequence). The DNA of the CDR3 is TGCAGTTCTAAAGGGGCTAGCGGGGGTCACAATGAGCAGTTCTTC. Amino acid sequence: CSSKGASGGHNEQFF.

This clonotype was observed many times. The chain recombines TRBV3-1 with TRBJ1-6, with D unclear. Per germline, CDR1 LGHDT and CDR2 YNNKEL (reference sequence). The CDR3 covers 13 residues. Trimming took 4 bases from V and 10 from J, leaving 11 bases between them. The CDR3 loop reads CASSRSEFSPLHF. CDR3 in DNA: TGTGCCAGCAGCCGATCGGAGTTCTCACCCCTCCACTTT.

The genes are TRBV5-1 and TRBJ2-7, with D possibly called TRBD1 or TRBD2 (5 bases each). This CDR3 region has 10 residues. Trimming left V 4 bases short and J 6 bases short, with 5 bases between. Per the germline V gene, CDR1 is SGHRS and CDR2 is YFSETQ. CDR3 DNA: TGCGCCAGCAGCGGGGGCGAGCAGTACTTC. It encodes CASSGGEQYF.

The chain uses TRBV2 and TRBJ2-7, with 7 bases lining up with TRBD2. The CDR3 loop spans 15 amino acids. Germline V lookup: CDR1 SNHLY, CDR2 FYNNEI. Unmatched junction bases numbered 19, after V lost 11 bases and J lost 6 bases. CDR3 sequence: CAGGYGGTGMGEQYF. The CDR3, as DNA: TGTGCCGGGGGATACGGGGGGACCGGGATGGGCGAGCAGTACTTC.

As regards this clonotype: At one end, the junction sequence differs from germline, possibly due to a read error. V and J are TRBV5-1 and TRBJ2-5, with 11 bases aligning to TRBD2. The CDR3 totals 15 residues. Germline lookup yields CDR1 SGHRS and CDR2 YFSETQ. CDR3: CASSLGLAGPETQNF. The CDR3, as DNA: TGCGCCAGCAGCTTGGGACTAGCGGGACCAGAGACCCAGAACTTC.

This clonotype has at least ten counts. The V call is TRBV7-8, the J call TRBJ1-5; 10 nucleotides line up with TRBD1. The J segment lost 6 bases and the V segment lost 5 bases, leaving 4 bases of the junction unmatched. The CDR3 loop spans 14 amino acids. Germline V CDR1 and CDR2: SGHVS, FQNEAQ. The CDR3 DNA reads TGTGCCAGCAGCGGGACAGGGGAAAGTCAGCCCCAGCATTTT. Translating it yields CASSGTGESQPQHF. Complete variable domain (other parts from reference TRBV7-8 and TRBJ1-5): GAGVSQSPRYKVAKRGQDVALRCDPISGHVSLFWYQQALGQGPEFLTYFQNEAQLDKSGLPSDRFFAERPEGSVSTLKIQRTQQEDSAVYLCASSGTGESQPQHFGDGTRLSIL.

In its sample, this clonotype was seen once. One base away lies a much larger clone, so this may be a sequencing read error. The genes are TRBV20-1 and TRBJ1-3, with D possibly being TRBD1 (5 bases). CDR3 length: 19 residues. Trimming cost V 5 bases and J 4 bases, with 30 bases left between them. The V gene's germline CDR1 is DFQATT and CDR2 SNEGSKA (reference sequence). Here the CDR3 DNA reads TGCAGTGCTTCTACTCCGGGACGGGGTCTCGGAAGGCTAGGAAACACCATATATTTT. It specifies CSASTPGRGLGRLGNTIYF.

The chain has TRBV19 and TRBJ1-5, with 8 bases identical to TRBD1. In germline, CDR1 is LNHDA, CDR2 SQIVND (reference sequence). V lost 9 bases and J lost 5; bases outside the gene matches: 12. The CDR3 runs 15 residues. Written as DNA, the CDR3 is TGTGCCAGCAGCATTGGGACAGGAGCAGATCAGCCCCAGCATTTT. This encodes CASSIGTGADQPQHF.

This clonotype was counted between two and nine times. J is TRBJ1-5 and V is TRBV28; D unclear. Germline CDR1 MDHEN, CDR2 SYDVKM. This CDR3 is built from 15 residues. V dropped 5 bases and J dropped 2 bases, with 13 bases sitting between them. The CDR3 sequence is CASSIPRRGNQPQHF. The DNA of the CDR3 is TGTGCCAGCAGTATCCCACGACGGGGCAATCAGCCCCAGCATTTT.